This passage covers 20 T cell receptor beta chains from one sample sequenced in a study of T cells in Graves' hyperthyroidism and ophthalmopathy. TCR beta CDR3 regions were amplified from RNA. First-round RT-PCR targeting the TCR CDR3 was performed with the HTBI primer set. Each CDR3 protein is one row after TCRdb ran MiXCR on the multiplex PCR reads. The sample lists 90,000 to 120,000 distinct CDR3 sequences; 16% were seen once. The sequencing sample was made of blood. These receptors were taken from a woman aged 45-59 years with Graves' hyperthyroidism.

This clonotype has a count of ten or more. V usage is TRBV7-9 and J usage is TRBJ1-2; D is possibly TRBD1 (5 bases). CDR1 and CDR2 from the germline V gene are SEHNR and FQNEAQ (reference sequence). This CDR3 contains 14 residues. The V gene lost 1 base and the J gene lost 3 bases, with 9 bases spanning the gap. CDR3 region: CASSLGTGDYGYTF. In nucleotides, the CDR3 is TGTGCCAGCAGCTTAGGCACGGGGGACTATGGCTACACCTTC.

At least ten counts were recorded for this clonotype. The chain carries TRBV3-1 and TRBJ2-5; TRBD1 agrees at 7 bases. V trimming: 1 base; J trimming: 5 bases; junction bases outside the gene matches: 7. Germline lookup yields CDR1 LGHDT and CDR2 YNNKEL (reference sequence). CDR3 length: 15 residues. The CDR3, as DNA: TGTGCCAGCAGCCAAGTGACAGGGTCCATGGAGACCCAGTACTTC. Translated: CASSQVTGSMETQYF.

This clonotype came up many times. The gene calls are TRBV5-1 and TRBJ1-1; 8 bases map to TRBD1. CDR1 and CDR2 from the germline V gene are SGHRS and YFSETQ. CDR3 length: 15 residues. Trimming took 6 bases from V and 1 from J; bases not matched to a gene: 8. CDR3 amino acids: CASTRQGRENTEAFF. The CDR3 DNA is TGCGCCAGCACCAGACAGGGGCGGGAGAACACTGAAGCTTTCTTT.

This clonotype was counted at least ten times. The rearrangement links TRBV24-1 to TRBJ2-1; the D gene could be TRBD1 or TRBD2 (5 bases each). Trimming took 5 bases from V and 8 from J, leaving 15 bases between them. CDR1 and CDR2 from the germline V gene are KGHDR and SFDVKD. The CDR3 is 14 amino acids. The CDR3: CATSASGHGDEQFF. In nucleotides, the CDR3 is TGTGCCACCAGTGCCAGCGGACATGGGGATGAGCAGTTCTTC.

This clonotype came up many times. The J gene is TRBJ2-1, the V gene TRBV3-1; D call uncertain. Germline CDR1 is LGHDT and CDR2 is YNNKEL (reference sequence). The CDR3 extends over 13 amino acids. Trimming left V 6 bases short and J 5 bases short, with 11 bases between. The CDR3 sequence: CASSHDADNEQFF. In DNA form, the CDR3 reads TGTGCCAGCAGTCACGACGCGGACAATGAGCAGTTCTTC.

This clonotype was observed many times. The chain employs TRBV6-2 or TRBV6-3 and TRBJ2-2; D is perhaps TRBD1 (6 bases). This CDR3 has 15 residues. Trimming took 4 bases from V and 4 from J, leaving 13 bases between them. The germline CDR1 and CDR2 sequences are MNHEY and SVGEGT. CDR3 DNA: TGTGCCAGCAGTTTTTGGGGGCAGACCACCGGGGAGCTGTTTTTT. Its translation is CASSFWGQTTGELFF.

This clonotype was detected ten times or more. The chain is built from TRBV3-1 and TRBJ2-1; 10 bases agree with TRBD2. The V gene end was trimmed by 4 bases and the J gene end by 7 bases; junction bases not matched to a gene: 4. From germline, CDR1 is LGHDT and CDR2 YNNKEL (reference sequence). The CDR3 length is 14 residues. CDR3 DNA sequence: TGTGCCAGCAGCCCTAGCGGGAGTGGTAATGAGCAGTTCTTC. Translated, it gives CASSPSGSGNEQFF.

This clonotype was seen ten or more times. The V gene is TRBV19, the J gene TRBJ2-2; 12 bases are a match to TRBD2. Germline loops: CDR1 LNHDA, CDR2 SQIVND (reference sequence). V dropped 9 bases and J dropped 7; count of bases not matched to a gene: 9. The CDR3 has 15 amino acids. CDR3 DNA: TGTGCCAGCCGGACTAGCGGGACCCTAGGCGGGGAGCTGTTTTTT. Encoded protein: CASRTSGTLGGELFF.

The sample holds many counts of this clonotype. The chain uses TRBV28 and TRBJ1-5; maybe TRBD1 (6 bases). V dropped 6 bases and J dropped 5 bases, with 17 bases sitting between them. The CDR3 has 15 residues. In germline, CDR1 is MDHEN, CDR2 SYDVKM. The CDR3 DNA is TGTGCCAGCAGAGTCCCCGGACAGAATTATCAGCCCCAGCATTTT. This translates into CASRVPGQNYQPQHF.

CDR3 nucleotides: TGTGCCAGCAGCCTCTACGAGGACGGGGAGCTGTTTTTT. Amino acids: CASSLYEDGELFF. The chain combines TRBV7-9 with TRBJ2-2; D unclear. This CDR3 is 13 amino acids long. V shed 5 bases and J shed 7 bases, with 11 bases lying between them. Germline V gene data show CDR1 as SEHNR and CDR2 as FQNEAQ (reference sequence).

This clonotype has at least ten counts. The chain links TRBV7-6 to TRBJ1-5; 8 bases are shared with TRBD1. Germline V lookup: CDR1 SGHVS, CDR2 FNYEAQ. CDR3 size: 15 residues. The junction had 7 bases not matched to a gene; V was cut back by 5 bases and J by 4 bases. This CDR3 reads CASSIGTGGNQPQHF. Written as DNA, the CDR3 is TGTGCCAGCAGCATCGGGACAGGTGGGAATCAGCCCCAGCATTTT.

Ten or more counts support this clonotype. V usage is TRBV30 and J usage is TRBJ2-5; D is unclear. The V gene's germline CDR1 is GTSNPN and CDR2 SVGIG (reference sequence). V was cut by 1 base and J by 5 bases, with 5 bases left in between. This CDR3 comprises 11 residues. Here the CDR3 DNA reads TGTGCCTGGAGTGAACTTGAGACCCAGTACTTC. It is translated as CAWSELETQYF. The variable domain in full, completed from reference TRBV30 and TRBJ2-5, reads SQTIHQWPATLVQPVGSPLSLECTVEGTSNPNLYWYRQAAGRGLQLLFYSVGIGQISSEVPQNLSASRPQDRQFILSSKKLLLSDSGFYLCAWSELETQYFGPGTRLLVL.

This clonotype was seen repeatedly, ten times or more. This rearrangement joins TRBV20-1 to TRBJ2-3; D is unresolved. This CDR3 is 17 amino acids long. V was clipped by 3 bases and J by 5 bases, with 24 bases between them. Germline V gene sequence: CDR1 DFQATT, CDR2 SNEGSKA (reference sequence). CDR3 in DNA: TGCAGTGCTAGCTCTATAGAGGCCTGGGATTCGGAAGATACGCAGTATTTT. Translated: CSASSIEAWDSEDTQYF.

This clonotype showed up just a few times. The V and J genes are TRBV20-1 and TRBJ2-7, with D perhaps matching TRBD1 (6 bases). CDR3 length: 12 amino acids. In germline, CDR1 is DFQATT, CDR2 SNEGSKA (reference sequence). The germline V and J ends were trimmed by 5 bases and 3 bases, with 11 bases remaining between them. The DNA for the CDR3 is TGCAGTGCTGCAGGGGACGGCTACGAGCAGTACGTC. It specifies CSAAGDGYEQYV.

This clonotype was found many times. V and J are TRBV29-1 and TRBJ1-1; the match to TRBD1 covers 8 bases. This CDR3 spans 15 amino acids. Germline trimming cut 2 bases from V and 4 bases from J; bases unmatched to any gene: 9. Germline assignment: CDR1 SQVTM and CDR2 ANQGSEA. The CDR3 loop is CSVEPSGQGSTEAFF. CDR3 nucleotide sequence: TGCAGCGTTGAACCGAGCGGACAGGGTTCCACTGAAGCTTTCTTT.

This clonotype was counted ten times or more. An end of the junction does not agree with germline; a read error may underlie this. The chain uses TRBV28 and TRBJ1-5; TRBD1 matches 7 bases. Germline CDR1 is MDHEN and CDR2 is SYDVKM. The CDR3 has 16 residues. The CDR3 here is CVSSLRFDREGQPQHF. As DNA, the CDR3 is TGTGTCAGCAGTCTCCGATTCGACAGGGAAGGACAGCCCCAGCATTTT.

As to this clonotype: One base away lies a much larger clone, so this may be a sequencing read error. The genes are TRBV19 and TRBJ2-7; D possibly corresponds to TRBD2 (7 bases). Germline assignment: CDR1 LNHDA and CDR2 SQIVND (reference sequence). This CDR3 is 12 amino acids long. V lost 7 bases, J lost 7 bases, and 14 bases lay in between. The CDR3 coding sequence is TGTGCCAGTAACGACGGGGGGCGGGAGCAGTACTTC. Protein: CASNDGGREQYF.

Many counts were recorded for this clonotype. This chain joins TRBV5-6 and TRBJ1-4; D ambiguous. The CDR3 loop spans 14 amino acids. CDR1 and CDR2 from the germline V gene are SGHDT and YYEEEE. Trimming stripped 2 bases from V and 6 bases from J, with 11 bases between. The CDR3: CASSFSRRDEKLFF. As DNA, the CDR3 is TGTGCCAGCAGCTTTTCCCGGAGGGATGAAAAACTGTTTTTT.

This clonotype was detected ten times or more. CDR3 amino acids: CASSDDQNRDRTEKLFF. The DNA of the CDR3 is TGTGCCAGCAGTGATGACCAAAACCGGGACAGGACCGAAAAACTGTTTTTT. V is TRBV2 and J is TRBJ1-4; 8 bases fit TRBD1. CDR3 length: 17 amino acids. Germline V gene sequence: CDR1 SNHLY, CDR2 FYNNEI. V shed 3 bases and J 8 bases; nucleotides not matched to a gene: 14.

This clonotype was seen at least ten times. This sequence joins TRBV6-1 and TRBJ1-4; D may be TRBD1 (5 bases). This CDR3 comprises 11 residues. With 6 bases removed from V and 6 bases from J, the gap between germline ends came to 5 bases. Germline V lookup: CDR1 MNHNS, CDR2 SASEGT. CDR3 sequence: CASRTDEKLFF. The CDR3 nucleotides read TGTGCCAGCAGGACAGATGAAAAACTGTTTTTT.